The present entry profiles one T cell receptor beta chain with its context. Its antigen is currently not known. Base-call qualities are not available, and no considerably larger clone is one nucleotide away. This record comes from a study of beta chain features in type 1 diabetes (dated by TCRdb to the late 2010s). In the study overall: Patients and healthy donors did not differ in mean age, gender distribution, total cell number or subset yield. Whereas all 28 donors provided naive and central memory subsets, regulatory and stem cell-like memory subsets were isolated from just 8 patients and roughly 8 healthy donors. A total of 85 million to 140 million sorted cells were examined across all samples, and a strong correlation was observed between cell number per subset and RNA yield. The study compared the TCRB repertoires of sorted circulating CD4+ T cell subsets in recently diagnosed type 1 diabetes patients with those in matched healthy donors.

The entire amount of isolated RNA was reverse transcribed using the High Capacity cDNA Reverse Transcription Kit, so the sequenced TCRB transcripts were expressed ones. Naive, central memory and regulatory T cell samples underwent deep immunoSEQ sequencing, averaging around 3.7 million total reads per sample. Sorted cells were lysed in RLT buffer and RNA was extracted with DNase-treated RNeasy Micro or Mini kits, depending on cell number. To prevent cross-contamination, each cell subset was processed individually, whereas patient and healthy donor samples were processed jointly. TCRB sequences were amplified from cDNA with the immunoSEQ multiplex PCR, producing 87-bp fragments spanning the CDR3 region. Amplicons were sequenced on the Illumina HiSeq platform. Processing in the source paper ran as follows. Synthetic template baselines were used to correct PCR bias computationally, reads within Hamming distance 2 were collapsed together, and singletons that could not be merged were discarded. Reads were aligned against IMGT to assign V, D and J genes, CDR3 length and insertions or deletions at six rearrangement sites. Within each subset, clonotype counts were normalized to sorted cell number, and only after that were true diversity and Gini coefficients computed with the tcR R package. The overlap coefficient, calculated on TCRB nucleotide sequences, was used to quantify repertoire sharing. As a proxy for the pre-selection repertoire, out-of-frame TCRB sequences from naive cells were analyzed. Not all clones reach the TCRdb copy of this immuneACCESS table, which keeps in-frame sequences only. Checked studies attribute under half of the gap to unresolved V genes and leave the rest unexplained. V and J calls and clone size follow that table, whereas D and trimming were derived from the DNA. In this sample the table shows 640,000 or so clones, around 15% of which occur a single time. Of the sample, roughly 0.04% falls within the top ten clones.

Each donor gave one peripheral blood draw, approximately 110 mL on average, collected into heparinised tubes. A BD FACSAria II and a panel including CD45RO, CCR7, CD25, CD127, CD95 and CD27 were used to sort naive, central memory, regulatory and stem cell-like memory CD4+ T cells. Every sorted population had a purity above 95%. PBMCs were separated immediately by Lymphoprep density gradient centrifugation and were stained directly, without being cultured. So that batch effects would be minimized, each experiment stained and sorted samples in pairs, pairing one healthy donor with one patient. CDR1 and CDR2 are read off the germline V gene (reference sequence) as PRHDT and FYEKMQ. From the cysteine through the phenylalanine, the CDR3 covers 15 amino acids. Of the read, only the CDR3 DNA is kept; its 45 bases are in frame from base 1. V is pruned by 2 bases and J by 2 bases, leaving 3 bases of the junction without a gene match.

Study-level results and caveats: The naive, central memory and regulatory TCRB repertoires appeared to resemble one another more closely among patients than among healthy donors. Because cDNA was sequenced instead of genomic DNA, activated cells with high expression could be over-represented, although the groups did not differ in activation or CD3 levels. In all four CD4+ subsets, TCRB CDR3 length was moderately but significantly shorter in type 1 diabetes patients. PCR might favor shorter templates, but patient and control samples were amplified and corrected together, so any skew would affect both groups equally. Patients with type 1 diabetes made fewer insertions and deleted more nucleotides at VDJ recombination sites, implying thymic rearrangement abnormalities. Because the HLA sub-analyses included only small numbers of individuals, any influence of HLA type on TCRB rearrangement was left unresolved.

The receptor was isolated from a man younger than 30 with type 1 diabetes. The sequenced sample was naive CD4+ T cells from blood. The cell subset or site label corresponds to: true naive CD4+ T cells. Recombination linked TRBV13 to TRBJ2-3; 8 central nucleotides agree with TRBD2. The CDR3: CASSLPGLDTDTQYF. Here is the DNA: TGTGCCAGCAGCTTACCGGGACTAGACACAGATACGCAGTATTTT.